Detailed here is one TCR beta chain. What it binds is not known. The data derive from a study of T cell responses to AZD1222 COVID-19 vaccine. Study-wide results and caveats: Repertoires were obtained solely post-peak T cell response.

V was trimmed by 5 bases and J by 2 bases, leaving 17 bases between them. CDR3 length: 16 amino acids. Germline CDR1 is SEHNR and CDR2 is FQNEAQ (reference sequence). The data were produced by immunoSEQ multiplex PCR, yet TCRdb's version contains in-frame clones alone and is incomplete. This sample carries around 78,000 clones, approximately 90% of them seen once, and the ten largest clones take over 20%. Sequenced material: peripheral blood, taken on day 0 of AZD1222 vaccination. The receptor's source is an adult in good health. The chain uses TRBV7-9 and TRBJ2-3, with D possibly being TRBD2 (6 bases). This chain's CDR3 is CASSPTGAPPTDTQYF. As DNA, the CDR3 is TGTGCCAGCAGCCCAACGGGAGCCCCACCCACAGATACGCAGTATTTT.